These 3 T cell receptor beta chains originate from one sample sequenced in a study of graft-versus-host responses after intestinal transplantation. Which antigens these TCRs recognize remains unknown. Sequencing was performed with immunoSEQ multiplex PCR; in TCRdb, only in-frame clones are kept and a portion is missing. The sample has roughly 130,000 clones; 85% to 95% are singletons. Sample: unstimulated CD4+ T cells sorted from spleen or lymph node cells, taken before intestinal transplant. The source is a human donor who received an intestinal transplant.

The chain is built from TRBV18 and TRBJ1-3; 7 nucleotides align to TRBD1. The junction had 9 bases not matched to a gene; V was cut back by 5 bases and J by 2 bases. Germline assignment: CDR1 KGHSH and CDR2 LQKENI. The CDR3 runs to 16 residues. As DNA, the CDR3 is TGTGCCAGCTCATCACGACAGGGTCGAGCTGGAAACACCATATATTTT. Protein sequence: CASSSRQGRAGNTIYF.

The chain uses TRBV29-1 and TRBJ1-2, with a tentative D call TRBD1 (5 bases). This CDR3 has 13 amino acids. Germline lookup yields CDR1 SQVTM and CDR2 ANQGSEA. Between the trimmed V and J ends, which lost 4 bases and 2 bases, there was a span of 11 bases. The CDR3 DNA is TGCAGCGTTGTCGCAGGGTCGAACTATGGCTACACCTTC. Translating it yields CSVVAGSNYGYTF.

This chain connects TRBV5-6 to TRBJ2-3; D remains ambiguous. The ends were cut back, 0 bases at V and 4 bases at J, with 15 bases in the middle. CDR3 size: 16 residues. The germline CDR1 and CDR2 sequences are SGHDT and YYEEEE. The CDR3 DNA reads TGTGCCAGCAGCTTGGACGGTCCCTGGGCCGCAGATACGCAGTATTTT. Its translation is CASSLDGPWAADTQYF.